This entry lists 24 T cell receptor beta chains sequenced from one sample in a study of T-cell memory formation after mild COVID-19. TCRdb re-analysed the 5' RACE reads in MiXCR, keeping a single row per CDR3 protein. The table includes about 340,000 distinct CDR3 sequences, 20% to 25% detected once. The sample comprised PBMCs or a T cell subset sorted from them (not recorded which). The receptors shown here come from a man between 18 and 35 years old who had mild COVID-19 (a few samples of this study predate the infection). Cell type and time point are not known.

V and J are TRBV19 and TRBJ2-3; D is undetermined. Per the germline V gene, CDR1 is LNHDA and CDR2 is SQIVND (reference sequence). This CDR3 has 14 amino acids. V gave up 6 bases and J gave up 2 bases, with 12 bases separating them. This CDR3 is CASRSGTYTDTQYF. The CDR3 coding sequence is TGTGCCAGTAGATCTGGCACCTACACAGATACGCAGTATTTT. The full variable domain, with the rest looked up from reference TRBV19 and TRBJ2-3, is DGGITQSPKYLFRKEGQNVTLSCEQNLNHDAMYWYRQDPGQGLRLIYYSQIVNDFQKGDIAEGYSVSREKKESFPLTVTSAQKNPTAFYLCASRSGTYTDTQYFGPGTRLTVL.

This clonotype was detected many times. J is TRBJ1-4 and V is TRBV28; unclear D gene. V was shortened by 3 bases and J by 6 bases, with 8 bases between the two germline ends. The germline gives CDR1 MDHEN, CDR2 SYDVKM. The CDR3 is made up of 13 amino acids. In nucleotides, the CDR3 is TGTGCCAGCAGTTTTCCGAGGGATGAAAAACTGTTTTTT. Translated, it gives CASSFPRDEKLFF.

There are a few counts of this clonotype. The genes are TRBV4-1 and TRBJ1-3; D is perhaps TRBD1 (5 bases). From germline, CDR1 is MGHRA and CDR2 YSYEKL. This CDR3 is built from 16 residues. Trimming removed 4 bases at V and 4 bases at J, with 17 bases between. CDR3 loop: CASSLTTASGGNTIYF. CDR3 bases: TGCGCCAGCAGCCTAACGACAGCCTCGGGGGGAAACACCATATATTTT.

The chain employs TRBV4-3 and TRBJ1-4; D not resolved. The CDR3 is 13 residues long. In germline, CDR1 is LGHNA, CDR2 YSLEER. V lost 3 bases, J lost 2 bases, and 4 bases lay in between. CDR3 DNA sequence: TGCGCCAGCAGCCAGGGTACTAATGAAAAACTGTTTTTT. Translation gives CASSQGTNEKLFF.

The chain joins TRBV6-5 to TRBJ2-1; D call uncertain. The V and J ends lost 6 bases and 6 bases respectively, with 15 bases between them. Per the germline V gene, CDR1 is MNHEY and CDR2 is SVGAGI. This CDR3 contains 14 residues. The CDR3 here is CASSRGPGSNEQFF. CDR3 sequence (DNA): TGTGCCAGCAGCCGTGGCCCAGGCTCCAATGAGCAGTTCTTC.

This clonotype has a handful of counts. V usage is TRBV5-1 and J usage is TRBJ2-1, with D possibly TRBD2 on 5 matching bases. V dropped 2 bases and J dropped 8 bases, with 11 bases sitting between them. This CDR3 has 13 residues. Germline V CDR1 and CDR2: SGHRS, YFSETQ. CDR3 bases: TGCGCCAGCAGCTTCATAGCGAACGATGAGCAGTTCTTC. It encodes CASSFIANDEQFF.

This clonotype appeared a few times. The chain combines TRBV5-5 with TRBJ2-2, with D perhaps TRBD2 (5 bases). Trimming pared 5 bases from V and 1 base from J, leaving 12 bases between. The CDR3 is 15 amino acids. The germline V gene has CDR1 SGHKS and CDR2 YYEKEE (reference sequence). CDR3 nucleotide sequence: TGTGCCAGCAGTGGAGGTCGGGGGAACACCGGGGAGCTGTTTTTT. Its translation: CASSGGRGNTGELFF.

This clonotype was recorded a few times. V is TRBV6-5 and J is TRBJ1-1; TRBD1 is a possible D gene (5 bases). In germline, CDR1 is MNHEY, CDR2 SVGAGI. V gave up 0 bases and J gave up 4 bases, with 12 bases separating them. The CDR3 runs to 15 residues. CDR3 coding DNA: TGTGCCAGCAGTTACTCGTTGGGGGTGTCCACTGAAGCTTTCTTT. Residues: CASSYSLGVSTEAFF.

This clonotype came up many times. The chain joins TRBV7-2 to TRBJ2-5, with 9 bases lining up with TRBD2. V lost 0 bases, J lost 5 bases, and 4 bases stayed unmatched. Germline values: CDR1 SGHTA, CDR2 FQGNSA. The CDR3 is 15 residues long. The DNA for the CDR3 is TGTGCCAGCAGCTTAGCTAGCGGGGGTGGGGAGACCCAGTACTTC. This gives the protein CASSLASGGGETQYF.

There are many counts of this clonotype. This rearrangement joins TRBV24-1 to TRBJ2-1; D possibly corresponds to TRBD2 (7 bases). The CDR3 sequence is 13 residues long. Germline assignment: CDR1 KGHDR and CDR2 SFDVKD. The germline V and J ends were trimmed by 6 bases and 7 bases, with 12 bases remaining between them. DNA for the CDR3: TGTGCCACCAGTATACAGGGAGGGAATGAGCAGTTCTTC. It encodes CATSIQGGNEQFF.

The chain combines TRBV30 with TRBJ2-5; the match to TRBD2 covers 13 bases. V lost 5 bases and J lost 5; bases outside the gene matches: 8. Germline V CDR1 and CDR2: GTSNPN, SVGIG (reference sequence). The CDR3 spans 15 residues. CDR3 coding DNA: TGTGCCTGGCTCCACGGACTAGCGGGGGCCGAGACCCAGTACTTC. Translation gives CAWLHGLAGAETQYF.

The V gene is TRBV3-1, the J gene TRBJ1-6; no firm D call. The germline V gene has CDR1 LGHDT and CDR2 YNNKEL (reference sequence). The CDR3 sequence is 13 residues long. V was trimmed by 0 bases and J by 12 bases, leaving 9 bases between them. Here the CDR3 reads CASSQDSGLPLHF. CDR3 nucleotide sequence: TGTGCCAGCAGCCAAGATTCGGGGTTACCCCTCCACTTT.

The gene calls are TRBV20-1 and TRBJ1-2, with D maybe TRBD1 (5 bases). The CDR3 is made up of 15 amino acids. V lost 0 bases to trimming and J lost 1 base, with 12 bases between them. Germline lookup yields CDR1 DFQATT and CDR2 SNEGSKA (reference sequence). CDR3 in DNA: TGCAGTGCTAGAGATCGTGAGAGGGGTAACTATGGCTACACCTTC. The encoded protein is CSARDRERGNYGYTF.

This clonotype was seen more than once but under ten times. The CDR3 reads CSARGGFGAKNIQYF. The CDR3 DNA reads as TGCAGTGCTAGAGGAGGGTTCGGAGCCAAAAACATTCAGTACTTC. The rearrangement links TRBV20-1 to TRBJ2-4; D may be TRBD2 (5 bases). This CDR3 comprises 15 residues. Germline V gives CDR1 DFQATT, CDR2 SNEGSKA (reference sequence). The V and J ends lost 1 base and 0 bases respectively, with 10 bases between them.

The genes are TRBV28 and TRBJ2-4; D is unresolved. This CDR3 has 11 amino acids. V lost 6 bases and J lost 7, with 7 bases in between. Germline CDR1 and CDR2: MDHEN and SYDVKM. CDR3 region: CASRSFNIQYF. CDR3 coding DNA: TGTGCCAGCAGAAGTTTCAACATTCAGTACTTC.

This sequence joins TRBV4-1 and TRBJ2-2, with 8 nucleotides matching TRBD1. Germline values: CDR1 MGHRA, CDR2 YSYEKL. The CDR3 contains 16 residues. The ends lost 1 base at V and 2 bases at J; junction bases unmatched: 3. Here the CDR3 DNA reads TGCGCCAGCAGCCAAGTCAGGGGGCCCAACACCGGGGAGCTGTTTTTT. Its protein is CASSQVRGPNTGELFF.

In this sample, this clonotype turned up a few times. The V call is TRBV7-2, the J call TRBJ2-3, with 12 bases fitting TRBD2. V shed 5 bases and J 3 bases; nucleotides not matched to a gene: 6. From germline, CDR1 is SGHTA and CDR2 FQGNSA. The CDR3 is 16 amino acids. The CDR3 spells CASSRRTSGVTDTQYF. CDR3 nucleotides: TGTGCCAGCAGCAGACGGACTAGCGGGGTGACAGATACGCAGTATTTT.

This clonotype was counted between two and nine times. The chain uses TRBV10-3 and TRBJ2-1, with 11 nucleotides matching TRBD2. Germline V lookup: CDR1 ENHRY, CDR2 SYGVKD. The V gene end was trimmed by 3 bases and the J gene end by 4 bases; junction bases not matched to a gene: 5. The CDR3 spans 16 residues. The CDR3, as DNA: TGTGCCATCAGTGACCCACTAGCGGGGGCGTACAATGAGCAGTTCTTC. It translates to CAISDPLAGAYNEQFF.

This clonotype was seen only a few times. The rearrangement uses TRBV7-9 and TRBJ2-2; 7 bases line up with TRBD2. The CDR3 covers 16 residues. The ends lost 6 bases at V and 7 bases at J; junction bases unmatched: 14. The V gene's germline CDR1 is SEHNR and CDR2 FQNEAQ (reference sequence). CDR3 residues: CASRSRGGDFVGELFF. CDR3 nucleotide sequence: TGTGCCAGCAGATCCCGGGGAGGGGATTTTGTCGGGGAGCTGTTTTTT.

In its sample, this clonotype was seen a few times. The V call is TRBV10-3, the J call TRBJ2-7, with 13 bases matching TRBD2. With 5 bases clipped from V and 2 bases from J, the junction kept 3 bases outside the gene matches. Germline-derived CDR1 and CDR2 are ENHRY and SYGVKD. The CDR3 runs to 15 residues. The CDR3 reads CAISPTSGGAYEQYF. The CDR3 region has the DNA TGTGCCATCAGTCCTACTAGCGGGGGGGCCTACGAGCAGTACTTC.

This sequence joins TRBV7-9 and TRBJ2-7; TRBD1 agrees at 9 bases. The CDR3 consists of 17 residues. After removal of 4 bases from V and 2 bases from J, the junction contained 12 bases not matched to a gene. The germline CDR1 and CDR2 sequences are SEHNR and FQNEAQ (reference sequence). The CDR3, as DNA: TGTGCCAGCAGCTCTCTGGGACAGGGCGCGGGAACCTACGAGCAGTACTTC. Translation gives CASSSLGQGAGTYEQYF.

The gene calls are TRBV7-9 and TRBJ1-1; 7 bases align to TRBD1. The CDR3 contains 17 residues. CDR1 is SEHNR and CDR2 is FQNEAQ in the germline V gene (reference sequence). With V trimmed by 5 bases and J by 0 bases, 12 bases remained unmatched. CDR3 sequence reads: CASSRPGDRVMNTEAFF. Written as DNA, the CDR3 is TGTGCCAGCAGCAGACCCGGTGACAGGGTGATGAACACTGAAGCTTTCTTT.

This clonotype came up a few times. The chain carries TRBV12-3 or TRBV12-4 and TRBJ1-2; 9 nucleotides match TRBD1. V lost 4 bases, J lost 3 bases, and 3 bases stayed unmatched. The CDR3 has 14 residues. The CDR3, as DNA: TGTGCCAGCAGTTGGAACAGGGGGCACTATGGCTACACCTTC. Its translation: CASSWNRGHYGYTF.

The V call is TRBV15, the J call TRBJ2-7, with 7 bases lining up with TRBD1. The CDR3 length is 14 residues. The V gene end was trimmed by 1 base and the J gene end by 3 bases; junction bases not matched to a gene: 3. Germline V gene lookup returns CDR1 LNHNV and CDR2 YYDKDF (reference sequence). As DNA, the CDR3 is TGTGCCACCAGCAGAGGACGACAGGGCTACGAGCAGTACGTC. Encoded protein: CATSRGRQGYEQYV.